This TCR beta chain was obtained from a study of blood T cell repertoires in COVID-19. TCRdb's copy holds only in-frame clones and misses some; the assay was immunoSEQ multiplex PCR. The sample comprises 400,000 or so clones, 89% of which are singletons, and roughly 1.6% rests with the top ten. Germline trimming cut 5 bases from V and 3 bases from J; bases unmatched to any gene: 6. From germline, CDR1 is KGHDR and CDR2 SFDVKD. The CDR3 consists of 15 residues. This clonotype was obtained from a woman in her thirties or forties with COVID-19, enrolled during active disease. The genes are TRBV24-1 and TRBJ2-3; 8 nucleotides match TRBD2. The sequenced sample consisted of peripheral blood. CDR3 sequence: CATSASGGETDTQYF. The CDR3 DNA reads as TGTGCCACCAGTGCCAGCGGGGGAGAAACAGATACGCAGTATTTT.